This TCR beta chain was found in a study of blood T cell repertoires in COVID-19. Study in general: From the United States, Italy and Spain came samples of acute and convalescent COVID-19. From T cells, B-cell-depleted T cells, or PBMCs came the material, which was cDNA or gDNA.

Details on this clone: Different DNA sequences within this sample yield the same CDR3.

From germline, CDR1 is SGHTA and CDR2 FQGNSA. With 2 bases removed from V and 3 bases from J, the gap between germline ends came to 2 bases. CDR3 length equals 11 residues. In the original analysis: Estimated nucleated cell counts came from reference gene primer amplification. The assay was immunoSEQ multiplex PCR, and TCRdb's table has in-frame clones only and misses some. The V and J calls and clone size are taken from that table; D and trimming were inferred from the DNA. The table has approximately 330,000 clones, around 87% seen once; the top ten hold roughly 4%. Sequences were obtained from peripheral blood. The TCR comes from a woman aged 45-59 years with active or convalescent COVID-19. The rearrangement joins TRBV7-2 to TRBJ2-7; D not resolved. CDR3 sequence reads: CASSLRYEQYF. The CDR3 region has the DNA TGTGCCAGCAGCTTACGCTACGAGCAGTACTTC.